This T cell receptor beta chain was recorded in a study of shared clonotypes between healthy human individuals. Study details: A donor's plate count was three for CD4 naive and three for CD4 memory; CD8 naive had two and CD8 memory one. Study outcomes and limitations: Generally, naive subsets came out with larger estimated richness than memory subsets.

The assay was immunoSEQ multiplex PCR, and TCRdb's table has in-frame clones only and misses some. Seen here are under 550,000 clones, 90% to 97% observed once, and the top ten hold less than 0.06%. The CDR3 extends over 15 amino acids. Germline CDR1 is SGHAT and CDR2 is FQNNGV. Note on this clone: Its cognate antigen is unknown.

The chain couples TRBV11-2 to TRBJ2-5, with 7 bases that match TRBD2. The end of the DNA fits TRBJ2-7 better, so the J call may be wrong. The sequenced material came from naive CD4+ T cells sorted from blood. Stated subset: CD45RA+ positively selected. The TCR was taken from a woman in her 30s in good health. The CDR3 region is CASSLDPGRAYEQYF. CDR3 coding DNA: TGTGCCAGCAGCTTAGATCCAGGGAGGGCATACGAGCAGTACTTC.